This T cell receptor beta chain was found in a study of blood T cell repertoires in COVID-19. Across the study: Italy, Spain and the United States were the sources of the convalescent and acute COVID-19 samples. Sample material is recorded as cDNA or gDNA derived from T cells, B-cell-depleted T cells, or PBMCs.

The J segment lost 5 bases and the V segment lost 5 bases, leaving 10 bases of the junction unmatched. The CDR3 is 16 amino acids. CDR1 and CDR2 from the germline V gene are SGHNT and YENEEA. Enrollment of patients from Seattle took place during active infection, with longitudinal follow-up. As processed by the authors: Researchers report that nucleated cell counts were estimated from reference gene primer amplification. Sequencing used immunoSEQ multiplex PCR; TCRdb keeps in-frame clones, though not all of them. From that table come the V and J calls and clone size; the DNA was used to work out D and trimming. In the table there are 130,000 or so clones, about 88% of which are singletons.

The TCR originated in a human donor with COVID-19, enrolled during active disease. The donor label of this sample is uncertain. Specimen: peripheral blood. The chain is built from TRBV11-3 and TRBJ1-2; 11 bases align to TRBD1. The CDR3, as DNA: TGTGCCAGCAGCCCAGTGTCTGGACAGGGGGCTTATGGCTACACCTTC. This translates into CASSPVSGQGAYGYTF. Variable domain in full (rest from reference TRBV11-3 and TRBJ1-2): EAGVVQSPRYKIIEKKQPVAFWCNPISGHNTLYWYLQNLGQGPELLIRYENEEAVDDSQLPKDRFSAERLKGVDSTLKIQPAELGDSAVYLCASSPVSGQGAYGYTFGSGTRLTVV.